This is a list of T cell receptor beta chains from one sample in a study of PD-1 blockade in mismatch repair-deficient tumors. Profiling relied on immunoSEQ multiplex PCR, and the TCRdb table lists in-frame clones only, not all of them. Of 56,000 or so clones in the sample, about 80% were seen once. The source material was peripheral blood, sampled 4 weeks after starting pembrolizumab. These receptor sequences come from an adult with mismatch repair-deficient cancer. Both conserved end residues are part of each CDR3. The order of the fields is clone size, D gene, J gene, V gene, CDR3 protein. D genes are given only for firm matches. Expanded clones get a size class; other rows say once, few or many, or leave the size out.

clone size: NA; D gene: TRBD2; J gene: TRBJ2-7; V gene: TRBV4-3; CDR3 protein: CASSQGSGRLHYEQYF
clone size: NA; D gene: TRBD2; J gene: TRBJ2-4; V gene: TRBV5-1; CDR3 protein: CASREGYERESKNIQYF
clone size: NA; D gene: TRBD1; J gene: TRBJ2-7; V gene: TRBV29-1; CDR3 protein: CSVRPPGTAYEQYF
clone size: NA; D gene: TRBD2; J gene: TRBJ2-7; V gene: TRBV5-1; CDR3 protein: CASSLGTSGIRGLRAQYF
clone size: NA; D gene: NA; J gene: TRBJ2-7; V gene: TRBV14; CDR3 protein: CASSQAGIYEQYF
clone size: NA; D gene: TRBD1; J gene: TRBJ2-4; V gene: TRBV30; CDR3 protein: CAWSVRDRGFVEIKNIQYF
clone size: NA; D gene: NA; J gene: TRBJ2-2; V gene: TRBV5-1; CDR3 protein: CASSQNTGELFF
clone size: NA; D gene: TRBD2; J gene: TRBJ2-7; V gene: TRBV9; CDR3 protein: CASSAGLATYEQYF
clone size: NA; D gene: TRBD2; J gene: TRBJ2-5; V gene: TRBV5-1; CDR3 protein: CASSGTLAGGVETQYF
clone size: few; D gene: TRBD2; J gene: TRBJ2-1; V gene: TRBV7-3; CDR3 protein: CASSLTPLAGDREQFF
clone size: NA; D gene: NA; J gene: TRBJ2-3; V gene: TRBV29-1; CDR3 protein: CSVGGETDTQYF
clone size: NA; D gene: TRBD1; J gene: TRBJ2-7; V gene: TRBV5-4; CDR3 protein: CASSLPAGGRYEQYF
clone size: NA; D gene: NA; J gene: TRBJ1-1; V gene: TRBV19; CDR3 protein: CASSSTRNTEAFF
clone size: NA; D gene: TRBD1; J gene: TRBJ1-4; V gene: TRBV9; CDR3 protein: CASSVGEGGYNEKLFF
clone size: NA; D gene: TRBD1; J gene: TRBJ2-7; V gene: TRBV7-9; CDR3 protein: CASSWDSRAAQPEQYF
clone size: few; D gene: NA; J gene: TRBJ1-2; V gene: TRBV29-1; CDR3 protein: CSVLGDYGYTF
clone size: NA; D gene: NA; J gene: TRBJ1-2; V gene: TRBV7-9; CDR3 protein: CASSWGNYGYTF
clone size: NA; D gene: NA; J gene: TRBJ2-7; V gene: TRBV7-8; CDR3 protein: CASSSHHAPGRYYEQYF
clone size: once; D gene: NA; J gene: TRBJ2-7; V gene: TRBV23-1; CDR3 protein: CASSQRGHSYEQYF
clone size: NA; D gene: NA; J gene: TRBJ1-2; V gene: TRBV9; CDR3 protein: CASRGAGWGPNYGYTF
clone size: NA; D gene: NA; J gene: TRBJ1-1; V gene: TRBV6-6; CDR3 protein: CASSYSSGVTEAFF
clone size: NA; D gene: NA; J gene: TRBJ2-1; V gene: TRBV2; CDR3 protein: CASSMEGNPLNEQFF
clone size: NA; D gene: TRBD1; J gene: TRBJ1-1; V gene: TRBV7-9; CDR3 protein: CASSLTGSDTEAFF